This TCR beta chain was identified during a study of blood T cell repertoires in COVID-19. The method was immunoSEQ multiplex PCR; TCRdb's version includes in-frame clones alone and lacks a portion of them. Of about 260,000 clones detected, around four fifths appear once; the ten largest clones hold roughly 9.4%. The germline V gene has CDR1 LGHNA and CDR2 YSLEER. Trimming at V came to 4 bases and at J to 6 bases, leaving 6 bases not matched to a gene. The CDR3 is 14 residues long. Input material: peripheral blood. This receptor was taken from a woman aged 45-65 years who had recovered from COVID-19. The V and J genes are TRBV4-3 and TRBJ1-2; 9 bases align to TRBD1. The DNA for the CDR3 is TGCGCCAGCAGCCGCGGACAGGGGATGGATGGCTACACCTTC. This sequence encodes CASSRGQGMDGYTF.